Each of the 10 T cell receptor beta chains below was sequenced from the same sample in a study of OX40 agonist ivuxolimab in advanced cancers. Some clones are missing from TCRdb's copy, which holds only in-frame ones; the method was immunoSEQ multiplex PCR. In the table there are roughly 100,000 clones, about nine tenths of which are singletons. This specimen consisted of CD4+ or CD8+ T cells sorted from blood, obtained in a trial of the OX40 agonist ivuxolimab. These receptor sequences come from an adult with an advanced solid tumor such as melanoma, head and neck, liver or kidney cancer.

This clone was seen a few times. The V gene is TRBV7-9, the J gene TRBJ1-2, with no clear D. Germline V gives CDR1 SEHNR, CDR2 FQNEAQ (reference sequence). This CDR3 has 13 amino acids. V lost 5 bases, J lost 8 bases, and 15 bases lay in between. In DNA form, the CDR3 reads TGTGCCAGCAGCGCTTCGTTTGGAGGGGGCTACACCTTC. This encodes CASSASFGGGYTF.

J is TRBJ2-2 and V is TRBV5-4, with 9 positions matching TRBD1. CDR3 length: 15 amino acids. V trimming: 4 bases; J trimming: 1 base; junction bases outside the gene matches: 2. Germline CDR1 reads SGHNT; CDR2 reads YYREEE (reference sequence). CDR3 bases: TGTGCCAGCAGCGCGGGACAGGGGAACACCGGGGAGCTGTTTTTT. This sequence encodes CASSAGQGNTGELFF.

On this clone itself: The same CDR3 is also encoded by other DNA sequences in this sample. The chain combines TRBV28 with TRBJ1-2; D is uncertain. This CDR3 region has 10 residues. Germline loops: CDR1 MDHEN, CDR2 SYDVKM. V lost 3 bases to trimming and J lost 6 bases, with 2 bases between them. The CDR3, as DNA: TGTGCCAGCAGTTTGAATGGCTACACCTTC. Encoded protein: CASSLNGYTF.

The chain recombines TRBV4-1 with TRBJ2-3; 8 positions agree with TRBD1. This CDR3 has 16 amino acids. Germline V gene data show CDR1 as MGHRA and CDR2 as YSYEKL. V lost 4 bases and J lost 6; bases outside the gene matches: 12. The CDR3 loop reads CASSRNGQGLWDTQYF. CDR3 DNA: TGCGCCAGCAGCCGTAACGGACAGGGATTGTGGGATACGCAGTATTTT.

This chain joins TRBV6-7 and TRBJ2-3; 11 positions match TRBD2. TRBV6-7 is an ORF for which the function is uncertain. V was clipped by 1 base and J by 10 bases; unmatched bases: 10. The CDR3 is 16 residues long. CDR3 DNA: TGTGCCAGCAGTTACTGGCTAGCGGGGGGCGTTGTTGCGCAGTATTTT. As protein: CASSYWLAGGVVAQYF.

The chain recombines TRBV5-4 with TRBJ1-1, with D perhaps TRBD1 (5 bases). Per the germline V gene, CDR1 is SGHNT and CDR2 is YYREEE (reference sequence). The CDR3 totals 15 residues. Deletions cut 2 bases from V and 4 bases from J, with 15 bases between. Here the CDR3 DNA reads TGTGCCAGCAGCTTTATCAGGGAAAGAAGCACTGAAGCTTTCTTT. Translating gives CASSFIRERSTEAFF.

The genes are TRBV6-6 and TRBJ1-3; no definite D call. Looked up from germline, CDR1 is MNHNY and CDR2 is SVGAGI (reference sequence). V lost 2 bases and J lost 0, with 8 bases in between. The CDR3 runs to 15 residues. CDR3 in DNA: TGTGCCAGCAGTTACGGGAACCCCTCTGGAAACACCATATATTTT. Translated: CASSYGNPSGNTIYF.

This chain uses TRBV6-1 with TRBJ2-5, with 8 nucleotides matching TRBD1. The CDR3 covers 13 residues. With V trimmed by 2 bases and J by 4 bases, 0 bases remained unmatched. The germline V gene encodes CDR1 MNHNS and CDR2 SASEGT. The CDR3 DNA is TGTGCCAGCAGTGAACAGGGGGCAGAGACCCAGTACTTC. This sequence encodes CASSEQGAETQYF.

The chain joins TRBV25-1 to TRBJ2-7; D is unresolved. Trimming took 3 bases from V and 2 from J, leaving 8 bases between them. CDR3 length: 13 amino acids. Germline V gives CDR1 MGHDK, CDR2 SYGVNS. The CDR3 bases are TGTGCCAGCAGTGAGCACATAGCCTACGAGCAGTACTTC. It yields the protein CASSEHIAYEQYF.

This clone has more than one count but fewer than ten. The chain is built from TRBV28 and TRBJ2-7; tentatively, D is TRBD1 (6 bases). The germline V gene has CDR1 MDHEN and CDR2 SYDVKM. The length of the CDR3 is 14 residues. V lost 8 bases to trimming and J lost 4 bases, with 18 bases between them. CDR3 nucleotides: TGTGCCAGCTGTCCAACAGGGTACGGATACGAGCAGTACTTC. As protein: CASCPTGYGYEQYF.